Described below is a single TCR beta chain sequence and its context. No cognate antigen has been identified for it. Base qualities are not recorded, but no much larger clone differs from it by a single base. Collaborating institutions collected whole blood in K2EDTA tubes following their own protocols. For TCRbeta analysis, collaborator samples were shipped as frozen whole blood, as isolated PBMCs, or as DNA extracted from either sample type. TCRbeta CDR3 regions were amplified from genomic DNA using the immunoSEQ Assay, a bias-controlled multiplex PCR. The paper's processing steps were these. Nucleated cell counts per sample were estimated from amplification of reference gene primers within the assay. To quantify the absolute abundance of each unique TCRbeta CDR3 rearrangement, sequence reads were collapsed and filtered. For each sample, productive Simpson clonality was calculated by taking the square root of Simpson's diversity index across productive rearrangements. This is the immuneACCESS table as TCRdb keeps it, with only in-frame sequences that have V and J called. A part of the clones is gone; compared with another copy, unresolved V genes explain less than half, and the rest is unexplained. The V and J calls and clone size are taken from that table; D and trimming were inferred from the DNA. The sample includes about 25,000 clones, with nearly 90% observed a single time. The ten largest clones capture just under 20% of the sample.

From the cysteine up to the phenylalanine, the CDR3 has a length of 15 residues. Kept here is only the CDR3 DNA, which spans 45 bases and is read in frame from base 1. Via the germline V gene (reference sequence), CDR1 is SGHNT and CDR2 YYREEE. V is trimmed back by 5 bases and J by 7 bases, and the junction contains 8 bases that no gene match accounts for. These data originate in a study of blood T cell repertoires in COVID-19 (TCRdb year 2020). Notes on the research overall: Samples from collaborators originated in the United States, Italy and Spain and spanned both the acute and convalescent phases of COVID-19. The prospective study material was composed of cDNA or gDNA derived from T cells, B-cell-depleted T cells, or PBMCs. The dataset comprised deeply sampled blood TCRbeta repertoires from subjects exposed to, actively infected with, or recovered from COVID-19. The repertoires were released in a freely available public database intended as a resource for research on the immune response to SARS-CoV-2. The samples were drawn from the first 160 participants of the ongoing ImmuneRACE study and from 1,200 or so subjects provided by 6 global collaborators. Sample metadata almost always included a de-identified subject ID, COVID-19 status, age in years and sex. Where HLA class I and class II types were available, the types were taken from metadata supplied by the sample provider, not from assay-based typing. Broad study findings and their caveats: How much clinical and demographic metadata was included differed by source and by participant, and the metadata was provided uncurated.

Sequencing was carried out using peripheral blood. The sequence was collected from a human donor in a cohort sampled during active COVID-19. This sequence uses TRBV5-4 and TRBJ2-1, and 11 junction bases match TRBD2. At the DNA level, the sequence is TGTGCCAGCAGATCCGGGACTAGCGGAGATAATGAGCAGTTCTTC. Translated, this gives CASRSGTSGDNEQFF.